This T cell receptor beta chain was recorded in a study of T-cell memory formation after mild COVID-19. V lost 1 base to trimming and J lost 9 bases; unmatched junction nucleotides: 7. Germline V gene sequence: CDR1 MGHRA, CDR2 YSYEKL. This CDR3 contains 15 residues. From the 5' RACE reads, TCRdb called clonotypes with MiXCR, one entry per CDR3 protein. The sample has 80,000 to 95,000 distinct CDR3 sequences, about 23% seen once. The sample consisted of PBMCs or a T cell subset sorted from them (not recorded which). The clonotype was recovered from a man aged 18 to 30 who had mild COVID-19 (a few samples of this study predate the infection). Cell type and time point are not known. The J gene is TRBJ2-1, the V gene TRBV4-1; 9 bases match TRBD1. Here the CDR3 DNA reads TGCGCCAGCAGCCAAGCGGGACAGGGCTATACTGAGCAGTTCTTC. Translating it yields CASSQAGQGYTEQFF.